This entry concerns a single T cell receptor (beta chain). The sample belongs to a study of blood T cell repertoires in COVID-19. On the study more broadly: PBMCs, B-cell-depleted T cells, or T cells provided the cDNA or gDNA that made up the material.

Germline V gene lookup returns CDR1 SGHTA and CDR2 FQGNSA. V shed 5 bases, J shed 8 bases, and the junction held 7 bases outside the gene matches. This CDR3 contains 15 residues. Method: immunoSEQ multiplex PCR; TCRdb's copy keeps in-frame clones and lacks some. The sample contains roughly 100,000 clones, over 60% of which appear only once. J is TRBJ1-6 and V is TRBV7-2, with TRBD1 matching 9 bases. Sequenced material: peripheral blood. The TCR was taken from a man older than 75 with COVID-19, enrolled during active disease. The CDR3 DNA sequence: TGTGCCAGCAGCCCCGGGACAGGGCATTATTCACCCCTCCACTTT. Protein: CASSPGTGHYSPLHF.